The present T cell receptor (beta chain) was sequenced within a study of T cells in Graves' hyperthyroidism and ophthalmopathy. Study observations and caveats: Progression to ophthalmopathy was predicted a median of about 6.6 months early. Among clonotypes expanded in thyroid above 0.001, most were also found in blood.

From germline, CDR1 is MGHRA and CDR2 YSYEKL. This CDR3 spans 17 amino acids. The V end lost 0 bases, the J end lost 1 base, and 15 bases lay between the germline ends. Concerning this clonotype itself: What it binds is unknown.

TCR beta CDR3 regions were amplified from RNA. The primer set for the first-round RT-PCR of the TCR CDR3 was HTBI. TCRdb itself ran the multiplex PCR reads through MiXCR, one entry per CDR3 protein. The sample includes some 460,000 distinct CDR3 sequences, less than 20% seen only once; the top ten take 7.5% to 8%. Every diagnosis used clinical symptoms, serum thyroxine and TRAb, thyroid ultrasound and orbital computed tomography. From under 12 ml of fresh peripheral blood, PBMCs were isolated. This TCR came from a woman under 30 with Graves' hyperthyroidism. The chain recombines TRBV4-1 with TRBJ2-5, with no clear D. Material: blood. The CDR3 reads CASSQEGNTSPQETQYF. Written as DNA, the CDR3 is TGCGCCAGCAGCCAAGAGGGGAACACGAGCCCCCAAGAGACCCAGTACTTC.